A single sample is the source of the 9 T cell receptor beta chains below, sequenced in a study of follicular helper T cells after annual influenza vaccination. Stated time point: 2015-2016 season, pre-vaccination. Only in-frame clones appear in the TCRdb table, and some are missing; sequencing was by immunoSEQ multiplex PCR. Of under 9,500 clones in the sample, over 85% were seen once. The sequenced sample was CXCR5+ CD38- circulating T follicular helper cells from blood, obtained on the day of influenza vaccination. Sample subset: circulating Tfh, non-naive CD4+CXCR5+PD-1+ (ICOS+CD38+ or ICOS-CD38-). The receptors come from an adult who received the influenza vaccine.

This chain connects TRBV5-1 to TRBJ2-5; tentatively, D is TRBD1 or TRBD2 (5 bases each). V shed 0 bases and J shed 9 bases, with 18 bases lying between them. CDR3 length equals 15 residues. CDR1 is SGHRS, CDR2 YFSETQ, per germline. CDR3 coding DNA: TGCGCCAGCAGCTTGGGGGACCGCGCTTCCGGGGCCCAGTACTTC. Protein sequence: CASSLGDRASGAQYF. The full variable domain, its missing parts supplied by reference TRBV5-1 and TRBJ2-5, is KAGVTQTPRYLIKTRGQQVTLSCSPISGHRSVSWYQQTPGQGLQFLFEYFSETQRNKGNFPGRFSGRQFSNSRSEMNVSTLELGDSALYLCASSLGDRASGAQYFGPGTRLLVL.

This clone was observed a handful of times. CDR3 DNA: TGCGCCAGCAGCCGACCGGGACAGGGGTCCGAAAAACTGTTTTTT. It yields the protein CASSRPGQGSEKLFF. The chain employs TRBV4-1 and TRBJ1-4; 10 bases are a match to TRBD1. V lost 4 bases to trimming and J lost 8 bases; unmatched junction nucleotides: 7. The CDR3 runs to 15 residues. CDR1 MGHRA and CDR2 YSYEKL come from the germline V gene.

CDR3 residues: CASSLELAGTGELFF. In DNA, the CDR3 is TGTGCCAGCAGCTTAGAACTAGCGGGCACCGGGGAGCTGTTTTTT. The rearrangement uses TRBV11-2 and TRBJ2-2, with 9 bases matching TRBD2. Germline CDR1 reads SGHAT; CDR2 reads FQNNGV. With 0 bases clipped from V and 4 bases from J, the junction kept 0 bases outside the gene matches. This CDR3 is 15 amino acids long.

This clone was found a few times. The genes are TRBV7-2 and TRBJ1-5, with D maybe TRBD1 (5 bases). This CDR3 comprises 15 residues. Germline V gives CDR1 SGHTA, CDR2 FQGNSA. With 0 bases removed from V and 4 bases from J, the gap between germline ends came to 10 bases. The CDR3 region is CASSLAPGGNQPQHF. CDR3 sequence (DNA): TGTGCCAGCAGCTTAGCGCCGGGGGGTAATCAGCCCCAGCATTTT.

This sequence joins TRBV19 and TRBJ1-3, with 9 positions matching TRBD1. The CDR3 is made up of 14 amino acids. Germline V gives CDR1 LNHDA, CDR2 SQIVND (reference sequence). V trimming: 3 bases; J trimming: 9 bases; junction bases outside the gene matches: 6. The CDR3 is CASSMGQGESTIYF. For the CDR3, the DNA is TGTGCCAGTAGTATGGGACAGGGCGAAAGCACCATATATTTT.

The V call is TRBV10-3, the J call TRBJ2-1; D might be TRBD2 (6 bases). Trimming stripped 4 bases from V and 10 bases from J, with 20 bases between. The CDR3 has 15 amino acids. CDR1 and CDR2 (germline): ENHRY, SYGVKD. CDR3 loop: CAISGGGAVFGEQFF. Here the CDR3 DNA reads TGTGCCATCAGTGGTGGCGGGGCGGTTTTTGGGGAGCAGTTCTTC.

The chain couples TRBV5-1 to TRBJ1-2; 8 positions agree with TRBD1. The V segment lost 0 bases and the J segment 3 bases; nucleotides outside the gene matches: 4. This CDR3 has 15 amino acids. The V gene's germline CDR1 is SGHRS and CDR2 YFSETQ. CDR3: CASSLVTGGYYGYTF. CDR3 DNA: TGCGCCAGCAGCTTGGTTACAGGGGGGTACTATGGCTACACCTTC.

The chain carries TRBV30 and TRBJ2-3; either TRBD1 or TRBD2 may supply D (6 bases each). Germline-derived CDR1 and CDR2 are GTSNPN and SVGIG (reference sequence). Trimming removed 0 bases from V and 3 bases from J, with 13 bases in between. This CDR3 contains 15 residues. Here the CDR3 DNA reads TGTGCCTGGAGTGTTGGAGGGGGGCGAACAGATACGCAGTATTTT. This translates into CAWSVGGGRTDTQYF.

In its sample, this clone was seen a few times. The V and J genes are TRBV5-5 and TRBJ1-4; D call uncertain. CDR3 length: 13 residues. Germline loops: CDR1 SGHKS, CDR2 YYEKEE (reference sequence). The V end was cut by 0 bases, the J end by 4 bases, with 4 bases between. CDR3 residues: CASSLGYNEKLFF. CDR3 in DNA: TGTGCCAGCAGCTTGGGGTATAATGAAAAACTGTTTTTT.